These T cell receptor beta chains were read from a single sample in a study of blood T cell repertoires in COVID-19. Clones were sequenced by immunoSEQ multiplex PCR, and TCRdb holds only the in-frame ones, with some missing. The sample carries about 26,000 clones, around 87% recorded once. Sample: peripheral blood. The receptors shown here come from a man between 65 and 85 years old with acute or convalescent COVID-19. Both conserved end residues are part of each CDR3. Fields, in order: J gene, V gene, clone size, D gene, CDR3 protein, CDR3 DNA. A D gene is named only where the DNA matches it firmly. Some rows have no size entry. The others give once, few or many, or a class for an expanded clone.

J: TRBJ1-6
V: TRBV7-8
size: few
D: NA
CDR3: CASSDQGNYNSPLHF
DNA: TGTGCCAGCAGCGATCAGGGGAACTATAATTCACCCCTCCACTTT

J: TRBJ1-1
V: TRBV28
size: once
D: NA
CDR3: CASKADMNTEAFF
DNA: TGTGCCAGCAAGGCCGACATGAACACTGAAGCTTTCTTT

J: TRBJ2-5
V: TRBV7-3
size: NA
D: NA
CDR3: CASSLSLNQGQETQYF
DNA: TGTGCCAGCAGCTTAAGCCTTAATCAGGGACAAGAGACCCAGTACTTC

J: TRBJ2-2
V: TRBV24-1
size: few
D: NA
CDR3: CATSDIATGRGGTGELFF
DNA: TGTGCCACCAGTGATATAGCTACAGGGAGGGGAGGCACCGGGGAGCTGTTTTTT

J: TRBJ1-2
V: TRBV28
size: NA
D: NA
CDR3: CASTLGGIGYTF
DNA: TGTGCCAGCACCCTGGGGGGAATTGGCTACACCTTC

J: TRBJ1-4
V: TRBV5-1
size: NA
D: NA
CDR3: CASSPMWGANEKLFF
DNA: TGCGCCAGCAGCCCCATGTGGGGAGCTAATGAAAAACTGTTTTTT

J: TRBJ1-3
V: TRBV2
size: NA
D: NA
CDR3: CASSGHLSSGNTIYF
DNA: TGTGCCAGCAGTGGACACCTAAGCTCTGGAAACACCATATATTTT

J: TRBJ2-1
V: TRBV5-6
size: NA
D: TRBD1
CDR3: CASSLPGQGDNEQFF
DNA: TGTGCCAGCAGCTTACCGGGACAGGGGGACAATGAGCAGTTCTTC

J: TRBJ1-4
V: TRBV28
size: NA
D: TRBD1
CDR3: CASRQGGEKLFF
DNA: TGTGCCAGCCGACAGGGAGGTGAAAAACTGTTTTTT

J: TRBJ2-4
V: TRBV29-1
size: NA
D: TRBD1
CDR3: CSIGDSNIQYF
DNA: TGCAGCATAGGGGACAGCAACATTCAGTACTTC

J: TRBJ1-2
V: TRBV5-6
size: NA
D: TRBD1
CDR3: CASSDRVIHGYTF
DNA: TGTGCCAGCAGTGACAGGGTAATCCATGGCTACACCTTC

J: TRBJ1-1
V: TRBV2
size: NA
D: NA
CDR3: CASSEVGLGNTEAFF
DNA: TGTGCCAGCAGTGAAGTGGGCCTGGGGAACACTGAAGCTTTCTTT

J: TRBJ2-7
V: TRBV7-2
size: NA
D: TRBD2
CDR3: CASSLDPAGAYEQYF
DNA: TGTGCCAGCAGCTTAGATCCAGCGGGAGCCTACGAGCAGTACTTC

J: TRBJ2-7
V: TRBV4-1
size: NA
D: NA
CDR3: CASTLNRDSSYEQYF
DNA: TGCGCCAGCACACTCAACCGGGACTCCTCCTACGAGCAGTACTTC

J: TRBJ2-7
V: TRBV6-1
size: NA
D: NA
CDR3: CASSSLAKTYEQYF
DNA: TGTGCCAGCAGTTCTCTAGCGAAAACCTACGAGCAGTACTTC

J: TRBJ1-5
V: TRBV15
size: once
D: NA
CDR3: CATSRDFQGRGMGHF
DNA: TGTGCCACCAGCAGAGATTTCCAGGGGAGAGGGATGGGGCATTTT

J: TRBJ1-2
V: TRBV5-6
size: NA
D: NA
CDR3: CASSSWPGRGPFFDYGYTF
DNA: TGTGCCAGCAGCTCTTGGCCCGGCAGGGGACCTTTCTTCGACTATGGCTACACCTTC

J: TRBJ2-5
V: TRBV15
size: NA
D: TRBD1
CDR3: CATSRRQGETQYF
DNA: TGTGCCACCAGCAGACGACAGGGGGAGACCCAGTACTTC

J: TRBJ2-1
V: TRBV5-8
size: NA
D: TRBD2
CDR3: CASSPGTSDYNEQFF
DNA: TGTGCCAGCAGCCCGGGGACTAGCGATTACAATGAGCAGTTCTTC

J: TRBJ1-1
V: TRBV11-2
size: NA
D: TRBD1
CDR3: CASSATGGTEAFF
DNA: TGTGCCAGCAGCGCAACAGGGGGCACTGAAGCTTTCTTT

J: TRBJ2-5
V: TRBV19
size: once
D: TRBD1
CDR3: CASSITGGPQQTQYF
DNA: TGTGCCAGTAGTATAACAGGGGGGCCTCAGCAGACCCAGTACTTC

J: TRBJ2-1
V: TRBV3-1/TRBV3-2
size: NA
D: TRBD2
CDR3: CASSRGGAGGGNEQFF
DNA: TGTGCCAGCAGCCGTGGGGGAGCGGGAGGTGGTAATGAGCAGTTCTTC

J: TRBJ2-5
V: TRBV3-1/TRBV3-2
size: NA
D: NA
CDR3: CASSQDRETQYF
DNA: TGTGCCAGCAGCCAAGATCGGGAGACCCAGTACTTC

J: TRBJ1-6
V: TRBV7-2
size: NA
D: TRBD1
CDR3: CASSFEGQGASPLHF
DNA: TGTGCCAGCAGCTTCGAAGGGCAGGGGGCCTCACCCCTCCACTTT

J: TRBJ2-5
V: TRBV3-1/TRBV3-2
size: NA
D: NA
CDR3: CASSQPGGKTQYF
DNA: TGTGCCAGCAGCCAACCAGGAGGAAAGACCCAGTACTTC

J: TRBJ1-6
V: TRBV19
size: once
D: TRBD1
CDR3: CASSSKDRGTSPLHF
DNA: TGTGCCAGTAGTTCAAAGGACAGGGGGACTTCACCCCTCCACTTT

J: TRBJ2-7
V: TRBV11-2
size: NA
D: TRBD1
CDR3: CASRLQGALHEQYF
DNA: TGTGCCAGCAGATTACAGGGGGCTTTACACGAGCAGTACTTC

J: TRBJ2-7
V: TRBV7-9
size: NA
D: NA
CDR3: CASSLIESGYEQYF
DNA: TGTGCCAGCAGCTTAATCGAGTCGGGCTACGAGCAGTACTTC

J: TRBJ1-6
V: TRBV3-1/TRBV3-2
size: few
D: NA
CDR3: CASSQSLLNSPLHF
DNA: TGTGCCAGCAGCCAGAGCCTTCTTAATTCACCCCTCCACTTT

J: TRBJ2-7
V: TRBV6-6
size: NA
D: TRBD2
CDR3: CASSGGGGTYEQYF
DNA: TGTGCCAGCAGTGGGGGGGGAGGGACCTACGAGCAGTACTTC

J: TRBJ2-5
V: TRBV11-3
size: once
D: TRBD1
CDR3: CASSPETGKGQETQYF
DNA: TGTGCCAGCAGCCCAGAGACAGGGAAGGGGCAAGAGACCCAGTACTTC

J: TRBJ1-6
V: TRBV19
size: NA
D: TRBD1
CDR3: CASRGDRGSSYNSPLHF
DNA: TGTGCCAGTAGGGGGGACAGGGGGAGCTCCTATAATTCACCCCTCCACTTT

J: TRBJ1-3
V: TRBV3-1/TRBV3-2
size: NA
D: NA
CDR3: CASSPGADTIYF
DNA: TGTGCCAGCAGCCCAGGGGCGGACACCATATATTTT

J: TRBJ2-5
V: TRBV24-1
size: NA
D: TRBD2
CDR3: CATSASGNEETQYF
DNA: TGTGCCACCTCGGCTAGCGGGAATGAAGAGACCCAGTACTTC

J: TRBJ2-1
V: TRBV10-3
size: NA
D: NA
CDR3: CAISASTDYNEQFF
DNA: TGTGCCATCAGTGCAAGCACTGACTACAATGAGCAGTTCTTC

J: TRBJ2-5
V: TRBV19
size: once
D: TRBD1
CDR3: CASRAKGAETQYF
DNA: TGTGCCAGTAGAGCGAAGGGGGCCGAGACCCAGTACTTC

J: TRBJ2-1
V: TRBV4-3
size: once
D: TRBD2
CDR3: CASSQDARVLAGRYNEQFF
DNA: TGCGCCAGCAGCCAAGATGCCCGGGTTCTAGCGGGGCGATACAATGAGCAGTTCTTC

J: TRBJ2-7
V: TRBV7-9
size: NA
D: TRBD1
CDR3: CASSSLTGASEQYF
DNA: TGTGCCAGCAGCTCCCTGACAGGGGCCTCCGAGCAGTACTTC

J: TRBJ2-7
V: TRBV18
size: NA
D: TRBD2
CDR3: CASSPGTSGMGEQYF
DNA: TGTGCCAGCTCACCCGGGACTAGCGGGATGGGAGAGCAGTACTTC

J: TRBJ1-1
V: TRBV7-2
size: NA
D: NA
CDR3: CASSLGRNTEAFF
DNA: TGTGCCAGCAGCTTAGGGAGGAACACTGAAGCTTTCTTT

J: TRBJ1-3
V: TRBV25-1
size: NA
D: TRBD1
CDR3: CASSDGTGGSLNTIYF
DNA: TGTGCCAGCAGTGACGGGACAGGGGGATCCCTGAACACCATATATTTT

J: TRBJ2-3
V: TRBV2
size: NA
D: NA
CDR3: CASTPTGNTQYF
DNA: TGTGCCAGCACCCCGACGGGTAATACGCAGTATTTT

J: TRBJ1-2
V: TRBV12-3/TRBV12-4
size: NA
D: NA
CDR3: CASSLGVNYGYTF
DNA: TGTGCCAGCAGTTTAGGAGTTAACTATGGCTACACCTTC

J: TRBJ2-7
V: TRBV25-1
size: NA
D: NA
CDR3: CASSEGHSYEQYF
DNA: TGTGCCAGCAGTGAAGGACATTCCTACGAGCAGTACTTC

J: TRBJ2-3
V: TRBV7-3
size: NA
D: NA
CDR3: CASSFNAGIRGTDTQYF
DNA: TGTGCCAGCAGCTTTAACGCGGGAATTAGGGGCACAGATACGCAGTATTTT

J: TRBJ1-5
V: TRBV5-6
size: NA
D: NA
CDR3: CASSLGRGFGQPQHF
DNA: TGTGCCAGCAGCTTGGGCAGGGGATTCGGTCAGCCCCAGCATTTT

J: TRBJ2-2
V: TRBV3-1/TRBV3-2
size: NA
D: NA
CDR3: CASSPRERGGELFF
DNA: TGTGCCAGCAGTCCTAGAGAGCGCGGCGGGGAGCTGTTTTTT

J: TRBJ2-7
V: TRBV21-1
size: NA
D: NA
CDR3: CASSGQGSEQYF
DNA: TGTGCCAGTTCGGGACAGGGGAGCGAGCAGTACTTC

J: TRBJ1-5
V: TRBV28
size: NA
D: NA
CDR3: CASGETEDQPQHF
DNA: TGTGCCAGCGGAGAGACGGAAGATCAGCCCCAGCATTTT

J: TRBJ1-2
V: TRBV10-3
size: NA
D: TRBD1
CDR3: CAISEGGTADYGYTF
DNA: TGTGCCATCAGTGAGGGGGGGACAGCCGACTATGGCTACACCTTC

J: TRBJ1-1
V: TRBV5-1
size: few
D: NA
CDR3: CASSLEAPEAFF
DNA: TGCGCCAGCAGCTTGGAAGCGCCCGAAGCTTTCTTT

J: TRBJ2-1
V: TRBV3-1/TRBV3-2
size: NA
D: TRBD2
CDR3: CASSSTGLANNEQFF
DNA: TGTGCCAGCAGCTCGACGGGACTAGCAAACAATGAGCAGTTCTTC

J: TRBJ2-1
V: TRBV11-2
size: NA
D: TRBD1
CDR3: CASTPWGTGFYNEQFF
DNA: TGTGCCAGCACTCCGTGGGGGACAGGGTTTTACAATGAGCAGTTCTTC

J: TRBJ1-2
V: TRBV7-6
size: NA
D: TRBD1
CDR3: CASSLGDRDGYTF
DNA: TGTGCCAGCAGCTTAGGGGACAGGGATGGCTACACCTTC

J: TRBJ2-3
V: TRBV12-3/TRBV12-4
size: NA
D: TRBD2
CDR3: CASKASGSDTQYF
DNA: TGTGCCAGCAAGGCTAGCGGTTCTGATACGCAGTATTTT

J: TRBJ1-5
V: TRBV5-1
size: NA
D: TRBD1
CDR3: CASRTYRGNQPQHF
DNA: TGCGCCAGCAGGACTTACAGGGGAAATCAGCCCCAGCATTTT

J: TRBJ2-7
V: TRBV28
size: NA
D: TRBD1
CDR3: CASSSSGTGTYEQYF
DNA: TGTGCCAGCAGTTCTTCCGGGACAGGGACCTACGAGCAGTACTTC

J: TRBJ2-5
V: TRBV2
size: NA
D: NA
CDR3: CASSEAVGGRETQYF
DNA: TGTGCCAGCAGTGAAGCGGTAGGGGGACGAGAGACCCAGTACTTC

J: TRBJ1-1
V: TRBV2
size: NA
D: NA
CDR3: CASSKGVNTEAFF
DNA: TGTGCCAGCAGTAAGGGGGTGAACACTGAAGCTTTCTTT

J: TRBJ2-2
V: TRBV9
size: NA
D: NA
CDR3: CASSVGRATGELFF
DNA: TGTGCCAGCAGCGTAGGCAGGGCAACCGGGGAGCTGTTTTTT